A selection of T cell receptor beta chains follows, all from one sample in a study of cytomegalovirus exposure and HLA in healthy donors. Measured with immunoSEQ multiplex PCR; TCRdb has only the in-frame clones, and not every one. The data contain under 200,000 clones, around 65% of them seen just once; the ten biggest clones take up approximately 2.8%. The specimen sequenced was PBMCs. These receptors originate from a woman in her forties in good health and CMV-seropositive. The CDR3 runs from the conserved cysteine through the conserved F or W. Each record gives: D gene, clone size, J gene, V gene, CDR3 DNA, CDR3 protein. A D gene is named only where the DNA matches it firmly. Clone size is not always given. Where it is, it says once, few, many or a class for expanded clones.

- - TRBJ2-5 TRBV7-2 TGTGCCAGCAGCTTAGCGTTAGCTAACCCCCCAGAGACCCAGTACTTC CASSLALANPPETQYF
- - TRBJ1-3 TRBV7-2 TGTGCCAGCAGCTTAGTATGGGGCAGCTCTGGAAACACCATATATTTT CASSLVWGSSGNTIYF
TRBD2 - TRBJ2-3 TRBV19 TGTGCCAGTAGTAGGCAGCGGGAGGGCCCGAAAGATACGCAGTATTTT CASSRQREGPKDTQYF
- - TRBJ2-3 TRBV25-1 TGTGCCAGCAGAGGTTGGCTCCGGGGGACAGATACGCAGTATTTT CASRGWLRGTDTQYF
TRBD2 - TRBJ2-3 TRBV5-1 TGCGCCAGCAAAAATAGCGGGGGATCCACAGATACGCAGTATTTT CASKNSGGSTDTQYF
- once TRBJ1-5 TRBV5-5 TGTGCCAGCAGCGAGGCCGGATACAATCAGCCCCAGCATTTT CASSEAGYNQPQHF
- - TRBJ1-2 TRBV5-1 TGCGCCAGCAGCTTGGGAGATCCTAACTATGGCTACACCTTC CASSLGDPNYGYTF
- - TRBJ1-1 TRBV19 TGTGCCAGTAGTAATACGCCGGCCAGGACTGAAGCTTTCTTT CASSNTPARTEAFF
- - TRBJ2-7 TRBV7-2 TGTGCCAGCAGCGTTGAGGCCCCGAACCCCTACGAGCAGTACTTC CASSVEAPNPYEQYF
TRBD2 few TRBJ2-7 TRBV5-1 TGCGCCAGCAGCCCACGACTAGCGGGGTCCTACGAGCAGTACTTC CASSPRLAGSYEQYF
TRBD1 - TRBJ1-1 TRBV18 TGTGCCAGCTCACCCGGGACAGGAGAAGCTTTCTTT CASSPGTGEAFF
- - TRBJ2-3 TRBV5-1 TGCGCCAGCAGCTTGGCCGGCACAGATACGCAGTATTTT CASSLAGTDTQYF